The 25 T cell receptor beta chains listed next were all sequenced from one sample in a study of T cells in Graves' hyperthyroidism and ophthalmopathy. TCR beta CDR3 region amplification was performed from RNA transcripts. The HTBI primer set drove a first-round RT-PCR of the TCR CDR3. TCRdb independently ran MiXCR on the multiplex PCR reads; one entry per CDR3 protein. The sample carries about 500,000 distinct CDR3 sequences, more than 15% recorded once. Sequencing was done on a sample of blood. Receptors originate from a woman under 30 with Graves' ophthalmopathy.

This clonotype showed up many times. The V and J genes are TRBV11-1 and TRBJ1-1, with no clear D. CDR3 length: 13 amino acids. Deletions cut 0 bases from V and 5 bases from J, with 7 bases between. The germline CDR1 and CDR2 sequences are SGHAT and FQDESV (reference sequence). The chain's CDR3 is CASSLASNTEAFF. The DNA of the CDR3 is TGTGCCAGCAGCTTAGCGTCTAATACTGAAGCTTTCTTT.

J is TRBJ1-2 and V is TRBV7-4, with no clear D. Trimming removed 3 bases at V and 6 bases at J, with 11 bases between. Looked up from germline, CDR1 is SGHVT and CDR2 is SQSDAQ. The length of the CDR3 is 13 residues. The CDR3 nucleotides read TGTGCCAGCAGCTTCGGAGGCGAGAATGGCTACACCTTC. Protein product: CASSFGGENGYTF.

At least ten counts were recorded for this clonotype. V gene TRBV20-1 combines with J gene TRBJ1-2; D is perhaps TRBD1 (5 bases). CDR1 and CDR2 (germline): DFQATT, SNEGSKA (reference sequence). With 3 bases removed from V and 12 bases from J, the gap between germline ends came to 14 bases. The CDR3 is 11 amino acids. As DNA, the CDR3 is TGCAGTGCTAGGACCGGGACTGTCAACACCTTC. This encodes CSARTGTVNTF.

This clonotype was counted a few times. The CDR3 DNA is TGTGCCAGCAGCCAAGGGGCAGGCGGCTACACCTTC. Protein: CASSQGAGGYTF. The rearrangement links TRBV14 to TRBJ1-2; D gene unclear. Trimming removed 1 base at V and 8 bases at J, with 8 bases between. Germline V lookup: CDR1 SGHDN, CDR2 FVKESK. This CDR3 has 12 amino acids.

The chain uses TRBV5-1 and TRBJ2-2, with D uncertain. CDR1 is SGHRS and CDR2 is YFSETQ in the germline V gene. Trimming stripped 2 bases from V and 0 bases from J, with 11 bases between. The CDR3 is 16 amino acids. CDR3 sequence (DNA): TGCGCCAGCAGCTTAGGGCACACCGCGAACACCGGGGAGCTGTTTTTT. This gives the protein CASSLGHTANTGELFF.

V gene TRBV9 combines with J gene TRBJ2-1; 9 nucleotides match TRBD2. J gave up 10 bases and V 0 bases, and 8 bases lay outside the gene matches. Germline values: CDR1 SGDLS, CDR2 YYNGEE. The CDR3 consists of 15 residues. The CDR3 DNA reads as TGTGCCAGCAGCGTAGTGGCGGGAGGGCCACAGGAGCAGTTCTTC. It codes for CASSVVAGGPQEQFF.

This clonotype was seen many times. The V gene is TRBV28, the J gene TRBJ1-2, with D maybe TRBD1 (5 bases). The CDR3 consists of 16 residues. Germline V gene data show CDR1 as MDHEN and CDR2 as SYDVKM. Trimming removed 3 bases from V and 2 bases from J, with 16 bases in between. The CDR3 here is CASSLGQGAPNYGYTF. The CDR3 DNA follows: TGTGCCAGCAGTTTGGGGCAGGGCGCCCCCAACTATGGCTACACCTTC.

This clonotype showed up just a few times. The chain has TRBV3-1 and TRBJ1-3; TRBD1 agrees at 7 bases. Germline values: CDR1 LGHDT, CDR2 YNNKEL (reference sequence). The CDR3 runs 14 residues. V lost 4 bases and J lost 7; bases outside the gene matches: 7. The CDR3 reads CASSLNRGSNTIYF. The CDR3 bases are TGTGCCAGCAGCCTCAACAGGGGTTCGAACACCATATATTTT.

This sequence joins TRBV18 and TRBJ2-7; the match to TRBD1 covers 7 bases. The germline CDR1 and CDR2 sequences are KGHSH and LQKENI. The CDR3 contains 18 residues. V lost 3 bases and J lost 6; bases outside the gene matches: 20. This chain's CDR3 is CASSPPYIATGTGIEQYF. Written as DNA, the CDR3 is TGTGCCAGCTCACCGCCCTACATCGCGACAGGGACCGGGATCGAGCAGTACTTC.

This clonotype was observed at least ten times. This chain uses TRBV12-3 or TRBV12-4 with TRBJ1-1; 7 positions match TRBD1. CDR3 size: 13 residues. V was clipped by 5 bases and J by 6 bases; unmatched bases: 6. The CDR3 reads CASSETGRPEAFF. The CDR3 DNA follows: TGTGCCAGCAGTGAGACAGGGAGGCCTGAAGCTTTCTTT.

This chain joins TRBV11-2 and TRBJ1-1; perhaps TRBD1 as D (6 bases). CDR1 and CDR2 from the germline V gene are SGHAT and FQNNGV. V lost 5 bases, J lost 5 bases, and 15 bases lay in between. The CDR3 sequence is 14 residues long. CDR3 coding DNA: TGTGCCAGCAGCGAGGACCAGGGGTGGACTGAAGCTTTCTTT. This sequence encodes CASSEDQGWTEAFF. Together with reference TRBV11-2 and TRBJ1-1, the CDR3 gives the full variable domain: EAGVAQSPRYKIIEKRQSVAFWCNPISGHATLYWYQQILGQGPKLLIQFQNNGVVDDSQLPKDRFSAERLKGVDSTLKIQPAKLEDSAVYLCASSEDQGWTEAFFGQGTRLTVV.

The sample holds many counts of this clonotype. The chain employs TRBV12-3 or TRBV12-4 and TRBJ1-6; D unclear. The CDR3 loop spans 15 amino acids. V was shortened by 3 bases and J by 4 bases, with 10 bases between the two germline ends. The CDR3 region is CASSFREQYNSPLHF. The CDR3 region has the DNA TGTGCCAGCAGTTTTAGAGAACAGTATAATTCACCCCTCCACTTT.

This clonotype was seen repeatedly, ten times or more. The V and J genes are TRBV6-2 or TRBV6-3 and TRBJ2-7, with no clear D. This CDR3 contains 15 residues. The V end was cut by 4 bases, the J end by 0 bases, with 13 bases between. Germline assignment: CDR1 MNHEY and CDR2 SVGEGT. The CDR3 loop is CASSSFALSSYEQYF. The CDR3 DNA sequence: TGTGCCAGCAGTTCGTTCGCCTTGAGCTCCTACGAGCAGTACTTC.

The chain has TRBV30 and TRBJ2-2; a possible D gene is TRBD2 (6 bases). Germline assignment: CDR1 GTSNPN and CDR2 SVGIG (reference sequence). This CDR3 has 14 residues. Trimming stripped 3 bases from V and 3 bases from J, with 11 bases between. Here the CDR3 DNA reads TGTGCCTGGAGAAGGAGGGATGACACCGGGGAGCTGTTTTTT. Its protein is CAWRRRDDTGELFF.

This clonotype was seen only a few times. The chain recombines TRBV19 with TRBJ2-1; D may be TRBD1 (6 bases). The CDR3 extends over 14 amino acids. Germline CDR1 reads LNHDA; CDR2 reads SQIVND (reference sequence). V was cut by 6 bases and J by 2 bases, with 11 bases left in between. In DNA form, the CDR3 reads TGTGCCAGTAGGAACAGGGTACCCTACAATGAGCAGTTCTTC. Amino acids: CASRNRVPYNEQFF.

The table lists this clonotype with many counts. The chain couples TRBV18 to TRBJ1-5; D is unresolved. Between the trimmed V and J ends, which lost 3 bases and 3 bases, there was a span of 12 bases. The CDR3 is 15 residues long. Germline V gene lookup returns CDR1 KGHSH and CDR2 LQKENI. CDR3 protein: CASSPSRANNQPQHF. The CDR3 DNA follows: TGTGCCAGCTCACCTAGTAGGGCAAACAATCAGCCCCAGCATTTT.

The table lists this clonotype with many counts. V and J are TRBV28 and TRBJ1-5; D gene ambiguous. CDR3 size: 13 residues. Germline V gives CDR1 MDHEN, CDR2 SYDVKM. V shed 5 bases and J shed 2 bases, with 7 bases lying between them. In DNA, the CDR3 is TGTGCCAGCAGTGCCCCGGGCAATCAGCCCCAGCATTTT. Its translation: CASSAPGNQPQHF.

The chain carries TRBV6-6 and TRBJ1-2; D unresolved. This CDR3 has 13 residues. The ends were cut back, 2 bases at V and 2 bases at J, with 6 bases in the middle. Germline values: CDR1 MNHNY, CDR2 SVGAGI (reference sequence). In DNA form, the CDR3 reads TGTGCCAGCAGTTACGCAAGAAACTATGGCTACACCTTC. Protein sequence: CASSYARNYGYTF.

This clonotype has ten or more counts. CDR3 in DNA: TGCAGTGCTAGAGATCACGAGGGCAGGGAGACCCAGTACTTC. Its translation is CSARDHEGRETQYF. The chain is built from TRBV20-1 and TRBJ2-5; weak D call: TRBD2 (5 bases). Germline V gives CDR1 DFQATT, CDR2 SNEGSKA (reference sequence). V was clipped by 0 bases and J by 5 bases, with 13 bases between them. The CDR3 contains 14 residues.

This clonotype appeared many times. The J gene is TRBJ2-7, the V gene TRBV27; 9 nucleotides agree with TRBD1. Losses at the gene ends were 4 bases for V and 5 bases for J; bases not matched to a gene: 6. The CDR3 covers 14 residues. Per germline, CDR1 MNHEY and CDR2 SMNVEV (reference sequence). CDR3 region: CASSSIDRGNEQYF. DNA of the CDR3: TGTGCCAGCAGTTCGATCGACAGGGGGAACGAGCAGTACTTC.

The chain links TRBV5-6 to TRBJ1-2; D is ambiguous. With 4 bases removed from V and 9 bases from J, the gap between germline ends came to 19 bases. The V gene's germline CDR1 is SGHDT and CDR2 YYEEEE. CDR3 length: 14 amino acids. The CDR3 bases are TGTGCCAGCAGCAGGCCGACTAATCCTATTAGCTACACCTTC. As protein: CASSRPTNPISYTF.

The chain combines TRBV19 with TRBJ2-7; D call uncertain. The CDR3 is made up of 13 amino acids. Trimming shortened V by 3 bases and J by 3 bases, and 9 bases separated the two germline ends. Germline V CDR1 and CDR2: LNHDA, SQIVND (reference sequence). The CDR3, as DNA: TGTGCCAGTAGTATTGAGTTCTTCTACGAGCAGTACTTC. Encoded protein: CASSIEFFYEQYF.

The chain's CDR3 is CASSQDRGKTDTQYF. The CDR3 nucleotides read TGCGCCAGCAGCCAAGATAGAGGGAAAACAGATACGCAGTATTTT. This chain joins TRBV4-3 and TRBJ2-3; D perhaps matches TRBD2 (5 bases). V was cut by 0 bases and J by 3 bases, with 10 bases left in between. The length of the CDR3 is 15 residues. Per the germline V gene, CDR1 is LGHNA and CDR2 is YSLEER.

This clonotype came up many times. V is TRBV12-3 or TRBV12-4 and J is TRBJ1-1; possible D gene TRBD1, 5 bases. The V end lost 4 bases, the J end lost 3 bases, and 12 bases lay between the germline ends. The CDR3 has 14 residues. CDR3 sequence reads: CASSWDGGDTEAFF. The CDR3 DNA reads as TGTGCCAGCAGTTGGGACGGTGGGGACACTGAAGCTTTCTTT.

This clonotype was counted a few times. The chain uses TRBV5-4 and TRBJ2-3; TRBD2 matches 8 bases. Germline V gene lookup returns CDR1 SGHNT and CDR2 YYREEE (reference sequence). The CDR3 runs to 14 residues. Trimming at V came to 1 base and at J to 6 bases, leaving 4 bases not matched to a gene. This chain's CDR3 is CASSLPAGADTQYF. CDR3 nucleotides: TGTGCCAGCAGCTTGCCAGCGGGGGCGGATACGCAGTATTTT. Together with reference TRBV5-4 and TRBJ2-3, the CDR3 gives the full variable domain: ETGVTQSPTHLIKTRGQQVTLRCSSQSGHNTVSWYQQALGQGPQFIFQYYREEENGRGNFPPRFSGLQFPNYSSELNVNALELDDSALYLCASSLPAGADTQYFGPGTRLTVL.